The 26 T cell receptor beta chains listed next were all sequenced from one sample in a study of control samples from healthy donors and cancer patients. Sequenced by immunoSEQ multiplex PCR; TCRdb stores in-frame clones only, minus some. The table shows fewer than 100,000 clones, with approximately 78% occurring only once. Sequencing was carried out using blood. These TCRs come from a woman in her sixties or seventies in good health.

The chain carries TRBV6-2 or TRBV6-3 and TRBJ2-1; tentatively, D is TRBD2 (6 bases). Trimming stripped 4 bases from V and 0 bases from J, with 10 bases between. Germline V gene data show CDR1 as MNHEY and CDR2 as SVGEGT. This CDR3 is 15 amino acids long. The CDR3 DNA is TGTGCCAGCAGTTTAGCGGACATCTCCTACAATGAGCAGTTCTTC. It translates to CASSLADISYNEQFF.

The chain is built from TRBV6-5 and TRBJ2-5, with TRBD1 matching over 7 bases. Unmatched junction bases numbered 4, after V lost 6 bases and J lost 3 bases. Per germline, CDR1 MNHEY and CDR2 SVGAGI. This CDR3 contains 13 residues. DNA of the CDR3: TGTGCCAGCAGCCCGACAGGGAAAGAGACCCAGTACTTC. It specifies CASSPTGKETQYF.

The V call is TRBV27, the J call TRBJ1-5; TRBD1 might be the D (5 bases). The germline V gene encodes CDR1 MNHEY and CDR2 SMNVEV (reference sequence). The CDR3 runs to 15 residues. Trimming took off 7 bases at V and 0 bases at J, with 13 bases between the two ends. CDR3 bases: TGTGCCAGCACCCCGGGGAGGGGTAGCAATCAGCCCCAGCATTTT. This encodes CASTPGRGSNQPQHF.

This clone has a single count. This chain joins TRBV5-1 and TRBJ2-3; no clear D. The CDR3 covers 15 residues. Germline CDR1 is SGHRS and CDR2 is YFSETQ. With 0 bases removed from V and 4 bases from J, the gap between germline ends came to 12 bases. The CDR3, as DNA: TGCGCCAGCAGCTTGGGAACGGACGTGGCAGATACGCAGTATTTT. Amino acid sequence: CASSLGTDVADTQYF.

The rearrangement links TRBV4-3 to TRBJ2-1; 9 bases align to TRBD2. The CDR3 spans 14 residues. The germline CDR1 and CDR2 sequences are LGHNA and YSLEER. V was clipped by 0 bases and J by 9 bases; unmatched bases: 3. The CDR3 DNA sequence: TGCGCCAGCAGCCAAGAGGGGCGGGGGGGTGAGCAGTTCTTC. Its protein is CASSQEGRGGEQFF.

This sequence joins TRBV19 and TRBJ2-1; D is possibly TRBD2 (5 bases). Germline lookup yields CDR1 LNHDA and CDR2 SQIVND (reference sequence). The CDR3 loop spans 16 amino acids. V was trimmed by 5 bases and J by 4 bases, leaving 18 bases between them. CDR3 loop: CASSLGGGPPYNEQFF. CDR3 nucleotides: TGTGCCAGTAGTCTCGGCGGCGGGCCGCCTTACAATGAGCAGTTCTTC.

This clone was seen a handful of times. The V and J genes are TRBV27 and TRBJ1-2; D is ambiguous. V was pared by 3 bases and J by 2 bases, with 7 bases between. CDR1 is MNHEY, CDR2 SMNVEV, per germline (reference sequence). The CDR3 has 13 amino acids. The CDR3 DNA reads as TGTGCCAGCAGTTTTCAAGGGAACTATGGCTACACCTTC. This gives the protein CASSFQGNYGYTF.

The rearrangement links TRBV19 to TRBJ1-5; 10 nucleotides line up with TRBD1. CDR1 is LNHDA and CDR2 is SQIVND in the germline V gene (reference sequence). The CDR3 consists of 15 residues. J gave up 6 bases and V 4 bases, and 6 bases lay outside the gene matches. The CDR3 reads CASSRQGAGGQPQHF. The CDR3 region has the DNA TGTGCCAGTAGTAGACAGGGGGCCGGGGGTCAGCCCCAGCATTTT.

J is TRBJ2-5 and V is TRBV29-1; D gene uncertain. The J call may be faulty, since TRBJ2-7 better matches the DNA end. Looked up from germline, CDR1 is SQVTM and CDR2 is ANQGSEA. This CDR3 spans 13 amino acids. In DNA, the CDR3 is TGCAGCGTTGAAGAGTCTAGGACCTACGAGCAGTACTTC. Residues: CSVEESRTYEQYF.

The rearrangement links TRBV19 to TRBJ2-5; possibly TRBD1 for D (5 bases). CDR1 and CDR2 from the germline V gene are LNHDA and SQIVND (reference sequence). V was pared by 4 bases and J by 3 bases, with 9 bases between. This CDR3 has 13 amino acids. The DNA for the CDR3 is TGTGCCAGTAGTAAAGACAGAGAAGAGACCCAGTACTTC. Its protein product is CASSKDREETQYF.

The chain couples TRBV7-9 to TRBJ1-2; no clear D gene. Trimming shortened V by 10 bases and J by 4 bases, and 10 bases separated the two germline ends. This CDR3 has 11 amino acids. Germline-derived CDR1 and CDR2 are SEHNR and FQNEAQ (reference sequence). The DNA of the CDR3 is TGTGCCATCGAAGTCTTCTATGGCTACACCTTC. Amino acid sequence: CAIEVFYGYTF.

The rearrangement joins TRBV6-2 or TRBV6-3 to TRBJ1-1; no reliable D call. CDR1 and CDR2 (germline): MNHEY, SVGEGT. The germline V and J ends were trimmed by 2 bases and 0 bases, with 7 bases remaining between them. The CDR3 is 14 amino acids. CDR3 nucleotides: TGTGCCAGCAGTTACCCCCAGATGAACACTGAAGCTTTCTTT. This encodes CASSYPQMNTEAFF.

V gene TRBV11-3 combines with J gene TRBJ1-2; D call uncertain. The CDR3 extends over 10 amino acids. With 8 bases removed from V and 4 bases from J, the gap between germline ends came to 5 bases. Per germline, CDR1 SGHNT and CDR2 YENEEA. The CDR3 region is CASPIYGYTF. The CDR3 nucleotides read TGTGCCAGCCCCATCTATGGCTACACCTTC.

V and J are TRBV7-6 and TRBJ1-3; 10 positions match TRBD1. Germline values: CDR1 SGHVS, CDR2 FNYEAQ. This CDR3 is 19 amino acids long. The junction had 14 bases not matched to a gene; V was cut back by 3 bases and J by 3 bases. CDR3 amino acids: CASSFLARGTGVGGNTIYF. The CDR3 nucleotides are TGTGCCAGCAGCTTTCTAGCGCGAGGGACAGGGGTTGGTGGAAACACCATATATTTT. Full variable domain (missing parts from reference TRBV7-6 and TRBJ1-3): GAGVSQSPRYKVTKRGQDVALRCDPISGHVSLYWYRQALGQGPEFLTYFNYEAQQDKSGLPNDRFSAERPEGSISTLTIQRTEQRDSAMYRCASSFLARGTGVGGNTIYFGEGSWLTVV.

V is TRBV27 and J is TRBJ2-6; tentatively, D is TRBD1 (5 bases). This CDR3 spans 17 amino acids. Trimming left V 2 bases short and J 0 bases short, with 11 bases between. Germline CDR1 is MNHEY and CDR2 is SMNVEV (reference sequence). CDR3 nucleotide sequence: TGTGCCAGCAGTTTAATAGGGGCGAGCTCTGGGGCCAACGTCCTGACTTTC. It specifies CASSLIGASSGANVLTF.

V is TRBV14 and J is TRBJ2-7; D is possibly TRBD2 (6 bases). Germline CDR1 reads SGHDN; CDR2 reads FVKESK. The CDR3 length is 15 residues. V lost 4 bases and J lost 2, with 15 bases in between. CDR3 nucleotide sequence: TGTGCCAGCAGCCCAAGGCGGGGTGACCCCTACGAGCAGTACTTC. Residues: CASSPRRGDPYEQYF.

The rearrangement joins TRBV19 to TRBJ1-4; maybe TRBD1 (5 bases). V shed 3 bases and J shed 7 bases, with 21 bases lying between them. The CDR3 is made up of 17 amino acids. Germline CDR1 and CDR2: LNHDA and SQIVND (reference sequence). The CDR3 DNA reads TGTGCCAGTAGTATTTTGATCTTCGGCACGGGGACTGAAAAACTGTTTTTT. Its protein is CASSILIFGTGTEKLFF. The whole variable domain, filled in from reference TRBV19 and TRBJ1-4, reads DGGITQSPKYLFRKEGQNVTLSCEQNLNHDAMYWYRQDPGQGLRLIYYSQIVNDFQKGDIAEGYSVSREKKESFPLTVTSAQKNPTAFYLCASSILIFGTGTEKLFFGSGTQLSVL.

This chain connects TRBV4-1 to TRBJ2-6; 7 nucleotides agree with TRBD1. Germline loops: CDR1 MGHRA, CDR2 YSYEKL. Trimming cost V 2 bases and J 0 bases; bases outside gene matches: 4. The CDR3 has 17 amino acids. The CDR3 reads CASSQKTGSSGANVLTF. The CDR3 DNA sequence: TGCGCCAGCAGCCAAAAGACAGGGAGCTCTGGGGCCAACGTCCTGACTTTC.

The chain carries TRBV4-3 and TRBJ1-2; D remains unclear. The CDR3 covers 14 residues. Germline V gene lookup returns CDR1 LGHNA and CDR2 YSLEER. V lost 0 bases and J 7 bases, leaving 12 bases between the germline ends. Here the CDR3 reads CASSQERGSGGYTF. The DNA of the CDR3 is TGCGCCAGCAGCCAAGAGCGGGGAAGCGGTGGCTACACCTTC.

This clone showed up just once. The chain is built from TRBV7-9 and TRBJ2-1; 9 bases line up with TRBD2. The CDR3 runs to 14 residues. Germline V gene lookup returns CDR1 SEHNR and CDR2 FQNEAQ (reference sequence). After removal of 1 base from V and 8 bases from J, the junction contained 3 bases not matched to a gene. The CDR3 region has the DNA TGTGCCAGCAGCTTAGTGGGACTAGCACATGAGCAGTTCTTC. Protein sequence: CASSLVGLAHEQFF.

The chain combines TRBV28 with TRBJ2-5; TRBD1 might be the D (6 bases). The germline V gene has CDR1 MDHEN and CDR2 SYDVKM. This CDR3 is built from 17 residues. Between the trimmed V and J ends, which lost 4 bases and 5 bases, there was a span of 23 bases. The CDR3 nucleotides are TGTGCCAGCAGTTATGGATACAGGGACCCAACTAGGGAGACCCAGTACTTC. This sequence encodes CASSYGYRDPTRETQYF.

This chain links TRBV6-5 with TRBJ2-7, with 7 positions matching TRBD2. CDR3 size: 16 residues. Unmatched junction bases numbered 9, after V lost 2 bases and J lost 2 bases. The germline CDR1 and CDR2 sequences are MNHEY and SVGAGI. This chain's CDR3 is CASSYTSGTGTYEQYF. The CDR3 DNA reads as TGTGCCAGCAGTTACACAAGCGGGACGGGAACCTACGAGCAGTACTTC.

The genes are TRBV19 and TRBJ1-1; D is ambiguous. This CDR3 has 13 residues. Germline V CDR1 and CDR2: LNHDA, SQIVND (reference sequence). V was shortened by 10 bases and J by 6 bases, with 18 bases between the two germline ends. The CDR3 sequence is CATGVEGRAEAFF. The CDR3 nucleotides read TGTGCCACCGGGGTTGAGGGTAGGGCTGAAGCTTTCTTT.

V is TRBV7-2 and J is TRBJ2-1; TRBD2 agrees at 8 bases. Looked up from germline, CDR1 is SGHTA and CDR2 is FQGNSA. After removal of 2 bases from V and 2 bases from J, the junction contained 5 bases not matched to a gene. The CDR3 is 16 amino acids. The CDR3 here is CASSLWSGGAYNEQFF. The CDR3 nucleotides read TGTGCCAGCAGCTTATGGTCCGGGGGGGCCTACAATGAGCAGTTCTTC.

The genes are TRBV7-9 and TRBJ2-5; D is uncertain. The CDR3 is 12 residues long. Germline V CDR1 and CDR2: SEHNR, FQNEAQ (reference sequence). V shed 3 bases and J shed 5 bases, with 7 bases lying between them. The CDR3 DNA is TGTGCCAGCAGCTTCCTCAGGGAGACCCAGTACTTC. Protein product: CASSFLRETQYF.

The chain joins TRBV29-1 to TRBJ1-1, with D possibly being TRBD1 (6 bases). V dropped 4 bases and J dropped 2 bases, with 20 bases sitting between them. The CDR3 totals 16 residues. From germline, CDR1 is SQVTM and CDR2 ANQGSEA. CDR3 DNA sequence: TGCAGCGTTGCGAAATTTAGCACAGGGAGAAACACTGAAGCTTTCTTT. Translation gives CSVAKFSTGRNTEAFF.